A single sample gave rise to the 21 T cell receptor beta chains below, sequenced in a study of control samples from healthy donors and cancer patients. The protocol was immunoSEQ multiplex PCR, while the TCRdb copy is restricted to in-frame clones and leaves out a portion. The repertoire holds tens of thousands of clones, with less than 90% as singletons. Specimen: blood. Every receptor here comes from a woman between 50 and 59 years old in good health.

This clone was seen once. J is TRBJ2-5 and V is TRBV6-5; TRBD2 might be the D (6 bases). CDR3 size: 14 residues. Germline CDR1 is MNHEY and CDR2 is SVGAGI. The germline V and J ends were trimmed by 5 bases and 5 bases, with 15 bases remaining between them. CDR3 amino acids: CASSLLRGRETQYF. CDR3 DNA sequence: TGTGCCAGCAGTCTATTGAGAGGGAGGGAGACCCAGTACTTC.

J is TRBJ2-1 and V is TRBV5-1; 7 bases fit TRBD1. The ends lost 4 bases at V and 3 bases at J; junction bases unmatched: 7. This CDR3 comprises 15 residues. The V gene's germline CDR1 is SGHRS and CDR2 YFSETQ. The CDR3 loop reads CASSTQGYDYNEQFF. The CDR3 nucleotides read TGCGCCAGCAGCACACAGGGGTATGACTACAATGAGCAGTTCTTC.

This clone was seen only a few times. CDR3 sequence reads: CAWSLGQGALFAYEQYF. DNA for the CDR3: TGTGCCTGGAGTCTCGGACAGGGGGCTCTTTTCGCCTACGAGCAGTACTTC. V and J are TRBV30 and TRBJ2-7, with TRBD1 matching 11 bases. Trimming took 2 bases from V and 2 from J; bases not matched to a gene: 11. This CDR3 has 17 amino acids. Germline values: CDR1 GTSNPN, CDR2 SVGIG (reference sequence).

This chain links TRBV5-1 with TRBJ2-1, with D perhaps TRBD1 (6 bases). CDR1 is SGHRS and CDR2 is YFSETQ in the germline V gene. Trimming stripped 1 base from V and 7 bases from J, with 15 bases between. This CDR3 comprises 15 residues. CDR3 coding DNA: TGCGCCAGCAGCTTGATGGGGGCCGCTACGAATGAGCAGTTCTTC. Protein product: CASSLMGAATNEQFF. Filled out from reference TRBV5-1 and TRBJ2-1, the complete variable domain reads KAGVTQTPRYLIKTRGQQVTLSCSPISGHRSVSWYQQTPGQGLQFLFEYFSETQRNKGNFPGRFSGRQFSNSRSEMNVSTLELGDSALYLCASSLMGAATNEQFFGPGTRLTVL.

The chain employs TRBV30 and TRBJ1-2; possible D gene TRBD1, 5 bases. This CDR3 region has 13 residues. V was trimmed by 2 bases and J by 6 bases, leaving 13 bases between them. Germline V CDR1 and CDR2: GTSNPN, SVGIG (reference sequence). Written as DNA, the CDR3 is TGTGCCTGGAGTCCGACAGAGGCCCATGGCTACACCTTC. This codes for CAWSPTEAHGYTF.

The chain carries TRBV7-9 and TRBJ2-1; no definite D call. Trimming stripped 6 bases from V and 1 base from J, with 19 bases between. The CDR3 extends over 17 amino acids. Germline assignment: CDR1 SEHNR and CDR2 FQNEAQ (reference sequence). Here the CDR3 reads CASSTRGGVGSYNEQFF. Written as DNA, the CDR3 is TGTGCCAGCAGTACAAGAGGTGGGGTAGGTTCCTACAATGAGCAGTTCTTC. The full variable domain, rest sourced from reference TRBV7-9 and TRBJ2-1, is DTGVSQNPRHKITKRGQNVTFRCDPISEHNRLYWYRQTLGQGPEFLTYFQNEAQLEKSRLLSDRFSAERPKGSFSTLEIQRTEQGDSAMYLCASSTRGGVGSYNEQFFGPGTRLTVL.

This sequence joins TRBV27 and TRBJ1-4, with TRBD1 matching over 8 bases. The trim removed 6 bases at V and 8 bases at J, leaving 8 bases unmatched. The CDR3 is 14 residues long. Germline values: CDR1 MNHEY, CDR2 SMNVEV (reference sequence). The CDR3 protein is CASSSGTGQEKLFF. The DNA of the CDR3 is TGTGCCAGCAGCTCCGGGACAGGACAAGAAAAACTGTTTTTT.

J is TRBJ2-5 and V is TRBV11-2; TRBD2 matches 8 bases. This CDR3 is built from 17 residues. Germline V gives CDR1 SGHAT, CDR2 FQNNGV. V shed 1 base and J 2 bases; nucleotides not matched to a gene: 9. The CDR3 DNA follows: TGTGCCAGCAGCTTAGCCTTGACTAGCGCCCAGCAAGAGACCCAGTACTTC. Translation gives CASSLALTSAQQETQYF.

This chain uses TRBV9 with TRBJ2-1; TRBD1 matches at 9 bases. This CDR3 contains 14 residues. Germline CDR1 SGDLS, CDR2 YYNGEE. The V and J ends lost 2 bases and 8 bases, in that order; junction bases with no gene match: 5. Here the CDR3 reads CASSVRTGGDEQFF. In nucleotides, the CDR3 is TGTGCCAGCAGCGTTCGTACAGGGGGCGATGAGCAGTTCTTC.

This chain connects TRBV9 to TRBJ1-2, with a weak D call TRBD1 (5 bases). V was clipped by 0 bases and J by 4 bases, with 10 bases between them. CDR1 and CDR2 (germline): SGDLS, YYNGEE. The CDR3 spans 14 residues. The CDR3: CASSVAAGTYGYTF. The CDR3 DNA is TGTGCCAGCAGCGTAGCGGCAGGGACCTATGGCTACACCTTC.

The chain recombines TRBV12-5 with TRBJ2-1, with a possible D match to TRBD1 (5 bases). Germline V gene lookup returns CDR1 LGHNT and CDR2 FRNRAP. The CDR3 consists of 14 residues. V dropped 1 base and J dropped 2 bases, with 6 bases sitting between them. The CDR3 DNA reads TGTGCTAGTGGTTTGGGACAGACCTACAATGAGCAGTTCTTC. Its protein product is CASGLGQTYNEQFF. Full variable domain (rest looked up from reference TRBV12-5 and TRBJ2-1): DARVTQTPRHKVTEMGQEVTMRCQPILGHNTVFWYRQTMMQGLELLAYFRNRAPLDDSGMPKDRFSAEMPDATLATLKIQPSEPRDSAVYFCASGLGQTYNEQFFGPGTRLTVL.

This sequence joins TRBV7-9 and TRBJ2-7, with D possibly being TRBD1 (6 bases). CDR3 length equals 12 residues. Trimming shortened V by 3 bases and J by 4 bases, and 7 bases separated the two germline ends. Germline V gives CDR1 SEHNR, CDR2 FQNEAQ (reference sequence). CDR3 bases: TGTGCCAGCAGCTTCAGGGGTTACGAGCAGTACTTC. This codes for CASSFRGYEQYF.

The rearrangement links TRBV19 to TRBJ2-6, with 13 bases fitting TRBD2. Trimming removed 6 bases from V and 4 bases from J; junction bases left unmatched: 0. The CDR3 sequence is 15 residues long. CDR1 is LNHDA, CDR2 SQIVND, per germline (reference sequence). CDR3 region: CASRTSGRGANVLTF. Written as DNA, the CDR3 is TGTGCCAGTAGGACTAGCGGGAGGGGGGCCAACGTCCTGACTTTC.

V usage is TRBV18 and J usage is TRBJ2-7; 8 bases fit TRBD1. Per germline, CDR1 KGHSH and CDR2 LQKENI. The ends lost 3 bases at V and 1 base at J; junction bases unmatched: 11. The CDR3 has 17 residues. Here the CDR3 DNA reads TGTGCCAGCTCACCTAAGGGGACAGGTCCTACTTCCTACGAGCAGTACTTC. It yields the protein CASSPKGTGPTSYEQYF.

The chain links TRBV27 to TRBJ1-3, with 8 bases matching TRBD1. CDR1 is MNHEY and CDR2 is SMNVEV in the germline V gene (reference sequence). The length of the CDR3 is 15 residues. J was trimmed by 0 bases and V by 6 bases; bases with no gene match: 4. CDR3 protein: CASRGTGRSGNTIYF. In nucleotides, the CDR3 is TGTGCCAGCAGAGGGACAGGACGCTCTGGAAACACCATATATTTT.

The gene calls are TRBV7-9 and TRBJ2-3; 12 bases are a match to TRBD2. V gave up 3 bases and J gave up 4 bases; unmatched junction bases: 5. CDR1 and CDR2 from the germline V gene are SEHNR and FQNEAQ (reference sequence). The CDR3 is made up of 16 amino acids. In nucleotides, the CDR3 is TGTGCCAGCAGCTTTTCTAGCGGGAGGGGGCCAGATACGCAGTATTTT. Its translation: CASSFSSGRGPDTQYF.

A few counts support this clone. This chain joins TRBV21-1 and TRBJ2-1; the D call TRBD2 from the table was never checked on the DNA. TRBV21-1 is flagged as a pseudogene. The length of the CDR3 is 12 residues. The DNA of the CDR3 is TGTGCCAGCGAGACTAGCTACAATGAGCAGTTCTTC. Translating it yields CASETSYNEQFF.

This chain connects TRBV29-1 to TRBJ2-7; TRBD1 matches at 8 bases. Losses at the gene ends were 4 bases for V and 5 bases for J; bases not matched to a gene: 7. CDR1 and CDR2 (germline): SQVTM, ANQGSEA. The CDR3 has 13 residues. DNA of the CDR3: TGCAGCGTTGTAATGGACAGGGCCCACGAGCAGTACTTC. Translation gives CSVVMDRAHEQYF.

This rearrangement joins TRBV6-4 to TRBJ2-1; D gene uncertain. The CDR3 loop spans 15 amino acids. The V and J ends lost 3 bases and 3 bases respectively, with 12 bases between them. The germline V gene encodes CDR1 MRHNA and CDR2 SNTAGT. The CDR3 nucleotides read TGTGCCAGCAGTGAGGTACAGTCTTACTACAATGAGCAGTTCTTC. Translated, it gives CASSEVQSYYNEQFF.

This clone was seen a handful of times. J is TRBJ2-1 and V is TRBV19, with D perhaps TRBD1 or TRBD2 (5 bases each). Germline V gene data show CDR1 as LNHDA and CDR2 as SQIVND (reference sequence). Trimming shortened V by 2 bases and J by 7 bases, and 18 bases separated the two germline ends. The CDR3 has 16 residues. CDR3 protein: CASSIIGARYTNEQFF. As DNA, the CDR3 is TGTGCCAGTAGTATAATCGGGGCACGCTACACGAATGAGCAGTTCTTC.

The rearrangement links TRBV6-5 to TRBJ2-7; D gene unclear. Germline V gene lookup returns CDR1 MNHEY and CDR2 SVGAGI. The CDR3 length is 15 residues. Trimming cost V 0 bases and J 3 bases, with 12 bases left between them. The CDR3 DNA sequence: TGTGCCAGCAGTTACTCGACTGAGACACACTACGAGCAGTACTTC. Protein product: CASSYSTETHYEQYF.